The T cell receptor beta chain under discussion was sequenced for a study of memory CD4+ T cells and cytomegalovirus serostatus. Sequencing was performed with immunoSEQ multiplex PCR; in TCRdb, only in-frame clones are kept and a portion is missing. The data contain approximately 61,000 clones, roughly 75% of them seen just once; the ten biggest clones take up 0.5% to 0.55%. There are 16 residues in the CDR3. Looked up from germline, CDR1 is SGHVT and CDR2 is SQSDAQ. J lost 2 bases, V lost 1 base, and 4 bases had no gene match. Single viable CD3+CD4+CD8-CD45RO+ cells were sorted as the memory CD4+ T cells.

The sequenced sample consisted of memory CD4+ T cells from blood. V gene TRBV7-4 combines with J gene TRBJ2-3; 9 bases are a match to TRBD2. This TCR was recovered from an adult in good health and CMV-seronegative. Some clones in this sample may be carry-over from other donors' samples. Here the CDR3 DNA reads TGTGCCAGCAGCTTAGATCCTAGCGGGAACACAGATACGCAGTATTTT. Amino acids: CASSLDPSGNTDTQYF.